This TCR beta chain was sequenced for a study of CD8 T cells in Susac syndrome (dated by TCRdb to between 2018 and 2021). With respect to the entire study: Repertoire sequencing was used to test whether CD8+ T cell activation and differentiation in Susac syndrome was antigen driven. The clonality of the CD8+ T cell repertoire was compared across over 9 healthy donors, about 14 Susac syndrome patients and around 16 multiple sclerosis patients. The research as a whole found: The number of individuals in the TCR sequencing and HLA analysis was acknowledged as relatively small.

Peripheral blood CD8+ and CD4+ T cells from healthy donors, Susac syndrome patients and multiple sclerosis patients were profiled using high-throughput TCR beta sequencing. The multiple sclerosis controls were treatment-naive patients whose relapsing-remitting disease, either stable or active, fulfilled the revised McDonald criteria. Bulk CD8+ and CD4+ T cells were purified by magnetic negative isolation, while CD8+ TEMRA cells were enriched using FACS. Blood was drawn into EDTA tubes, processed within 24 hours, and PBMCs were isolated by density gradient centrifugation. PBMCs intended for TCR sequencing were cryopreserved in liquid nitrogen and thawed later in a water bath at 37 degrees C. Purity of sorted or isolated CD4+, CD8+ and CD8+ TEMRA cells was at least 90%. RNA was extracted with the RNeasy kit and about 0.5 to 1 ug was reverse transcribed using random hexamers. The immunoSEQ multiplex PCR assay, covering 54 Vbeta and 13 Jbeta segments, was used to amplify TCR beta CDR3 regions. PCR amplification bias was corrected by using a synthetic template baseline for primer optimization and computational correction. Per the original workflow: Reads were annotated to V, D and J genes per IMGT and analyzed with immunoSEQ Analyzer, keeping only productive sequences. Clonality was computed as one minus Shannon entropy normalized by log2 of the number of productive unique sequences. For each patient and control, public and private clones were evaluated within the 100 most prevalent clones. Susac-specific clones were defined as absent from healthy and MS cohorts, about 1,000 published viral clones and other ImmuneACCESS disease sequences. TCRdb reprocessed the public reads (quality trimming at Q25 with fastp, clone calling with MiXCR) and kept in-frame beta chains. Rows merge per CDR3 protein into single entries with the most common DNA and genes. None of the V and J calls come from the authors' own analysis; TCRdb made them. This sample is represented by about 290,000 distinct CDR3 sequences; approximately 85% of them were singletons. The top ten clonotypes cover approximately 0.2% of the sample.

This clonotype was found once. The target of this receptor is not known. No base qualities exist here, and no much larger clone lies one base off it. One read provides weak support. CDR1 and CDR2, per the germline V gene (reference sequence), are GTSNPN and SVGIG. The CDR3 runs 12 amino acids, cysteine and phenylalanine included. The DNA shown is the 36-base CDR3, in frame from base 1. V sheds 2 bases and J sheds 15 bases, leaving 16 bases between their ends. The TCR originated in a human donor with multiple sclerosis. The sample consisted of CD8+ T cells from PBMCs. The rearrangement joined TRBV30 to TRBJ1-4; 6 matching bases give a weak D call of TRBD1. The sequenced DNA is TGTGCCTGGAGTCGAAACGGGCCAGGGGTGTTTTTT. Its protein reads: CAWSRNGPGVFF.